The rows below give T cell receptor beta chains drawn from one sample of a study of response to subunit inactivated influenza vaccine. In TCRdb, the RT-PCR reads were re-called with MiXCR into one record per CDR3 protein. The sample lists roughly 170,000 distinct CDR3 sequences, roughly 8.7% seen once, with under 13% in the top ten. The sequenced sample was non-naive T cells sorted from PBMCs, obtained on the day of vaccination. These receptor sequences come from a man aged 50 to 59 who received an inactivated influenza vaccine. The CDR3 runs from the conserved cysteine through the conserved F or W. The D gene is left open where the match is weak. A row's size may be missing; if present it is once, few, many or a size class.

D	length	size	J	V	CDR3	DNA
-	15	few	TRBJ1-4	TRBV25-1	CASSEFDRANEKLFF	TGTGCCAGCAGTGAATTTGACAGAGCGAATGAAAAACTGTTTTTT
-	13	many	TRBJ2-3	TRBV20-1	CSAPAQLAGTQYF	TGCAGTGCTCCCGCCCAACTGGCGGGTACGCAGTATTTT
TRBD2	16	many	TRBJ2-1	TRBV10-3	CAISESGLAGGLEQFF	TGTGCCATCAGTGAGTCGGGACTAGCGGGGGGGCTCGAGCAGTTCTTC
-	14	many	TRBJ2-4	TRBV28	CASSPGTRGNIQYF	TGTGCCAGCAGCCCCGGGACCCGAGGGAACATTCAGTACTTC
-	15	few	TRBJ1-2	TRBV9	CASSVDPGGTYGYTF	TGTGCCAGCAGCGTAGACCCGGGAGGGACCTATGGCTACACCTTC
-	16	-	TRBJ2-3	TRBV3-1	CASSPGDLGGADTQYF	TGTGCCAGCAGTCCGGGGGACCTCGGGGGTGCAGATACGCAGTATTTT
-	16	-	TRBJ1-6	TRBV27	CASSPLSGTHGTPLHF	TGTGCCAGCAGTCCACTCTCCGGGACACACGGTACACCCCTCCACTTT
-	13	-	TRBJ1-6	TRBV6-1	CASSEAGDSPLHF	TGTGCCAGCAGTGAAGCGGGAGATTCACCCCTCCACTTT
-	16	many	TRBJ2-5	TRBV24-1	CATSDSSYRAGETQYF	TGTGCCACCAGTGATTCCAGTTACAGGGCAGGGGAGACCCAGTACTTC
-	14	few	TRBJ2-5	TRBV5-6	CASSLAQDGETQYF	TGTGCCAGCAGCTTGGCTCAAGATGGGGAGACCCAGTACTTC
TRBD2	13	many	TRBJ2-3	TRBV4-3	CASSVTSGDTQYF	TGCGCCAGCAGCGTGACTAGCGGAGATACGCAGTATTTT
-	15	few	TRBJ2-3	TRBV9	CASSVGGARTDTQYF	TGTGCCAGCAGCGTAGGGGGGGCCCGCACAGATACGCAGTATTTT
-	12	-	TRBJ2-5	TRBV25-1	CASSEWYGTQYF	TGTGCCAGCAGTGAATGGTACGGGACCCAGTACTTC
TRBD2	15	many	TRBJ2-7	TRBV5-5	CASSERLAGTYEQYF	TGTGCCAGCAGCGAGAGACTAGCGGGAACCTACGAGCAGTACTTC
-	12	few	TRBJ1-3	TRBV18	CASSPTGDTIYF	TGTGCCAGCTCACCAACGGGGGACACCATATATTTT
TRBD2	15	many	TRBJ2-1	TRBV20-1	CSARPSGRTLNEQFF	TGCAGTGCTCGACCTAGCGGGAGGACTCTAAATGAGCAGTTCTTC
-	16	few	TRBJ2-1	TRBV18	CASSPLRKSSYNEQFF	TGTGCCAGCTCACCACTACGGAAATCCTCCTACAATGAGCAGTTCTTC
-	11	few	TRBJ2-3	TRBV20-1	CSARARDTQYF	TGCAGTGCTAGAGCGCGTGATACGCAGTATTTT
TRBD1	13	few	TRBJ1-2	TRBV20-1	CSATRTGNYGYTF	TGCAGTGCTACCCGGACAGGGAATTATGGCTACACCTTC
-	15	few	TRBJ1-2	TRBV30	CAWSVHLRSNYGYTF	TGTGCCTGGAGTGTACACCTCAGGTCTAACTATGGCTACACCTTC
TRBD1	14	few	TRBJ2-2	TRBV7-7	CASTAGGPTGELFF	TGTGCTAGCACCGCAGGGGGCCCCACCGGGGAGCTGTTTTTT
TRBD1	15	few	TRBJ1-2	TRBV12-3/TRBV12-4	CASSFSHGQAEGYTF	TGTGCCAGCAGTTTTTCCCATGGACAGGCGGAGGGCTACACCTTC
-	14	few	TRBJ1-5	TRBV20-1	CSAPLGGSNQPQHF	TGCAGTGCCCCCCTAGGGGGTAGCAATCAGCCCCAGCATTTT
TRBD2	15	many	TRBJ2-3	TRBV20-1	CSARDSSGGTDTQYF	TGCAGTGCTAGAGATTCTAGCGGGGGCACAGATACGCAGTATTTT
-	15	-	TRBJ2-1	TRBV19	CASSIGRVRDNEQFF	TGTGCCAGTAGTATCGGTAGGGTTCGAGACAATGAGCAGTTCTTC
TRBD2	15	-	TRBJ2-5	TRBV7-6	CASTQIAGGPETQYF	TGTGCCAGCACCCAGATAGCGGGGGGGCCGGAGACCCAGTACTTC
-	15	-	TRBJ2-7	TRBV10-3	CAISPIAVYSYEQYF	TGTGCCATCAGTCCGATAGCGGTTTACTCCTACGAGCAGTACTTC
TRBD1	14	-	TRBJ2-5	TRBV5-6	CASTWTGGGETQYF	TGTGCCAGCACCTGGACAGGGGGGGGGGAGACCCAGTACTTC
TRBD2	17	-	TRBJ2-3	TRBV30	CAWTSKGASGIVNTQYF	TGTGCCTGGACCTCTAAGGGGGCTAGCGGGATTGTGAATACGCAGTATTTT
-	16	few	TRBJ1-5	TRBV5-6	CASSFRATDVSQPQHF	TGTGCCAGCAGCTTCCGGGCTACGGACGTGAGTCAGCCCCAGCATTTT
TRBD2	16	-	TRBJ2-3	TRBV6-5	CASSYSHAGGTDTQYF	TGTGCCAGCAGTTACTCTCACGCGGGGGGCACAGATACGCAGTATTTT
-	11	many	TRBJ2-2	TRBV10-3	CAIRVTGELFF	TGTGCCATTAGGGTCACCGGGGAGCTGTTTTTT
-	15	many	TRBJ2-7	TRBV6-5	CASSFDRDPSYEQYF	TGTGCCAGCAGCTTTGACAGAGACCCATCCTACGAGCAGTACTTC
-	12	many	TRBJ2-7	TRBV6-2/TRBV6-3	CASRGLTYEQYF	TGTGCCAGCAGGGGCCTAACCTACGAGCAGTACTTC
-	18	few	TRBJ1-4	TRBV2	CASLGESRGLSTNEKLFF	TGTGCCAGCTTAGGGGAAAGCAGGGGACTCTCAACTAATGAAAAACTGTTTTTT
-	14	-	TRBJ2-1	TRBV7-9	CASSTGHLYNEQFF	TGTGCCAGCAGCACGGGCCACCTCTACAATGAGCAGTTCTTC
-	14	many	TRBJ2-3	TRBV5-1	CASSLGQDTDTQYF	TGCGCCAGCAGCTTGGGGCAGGACACAGATACGCAGTATTTT
-	17	many	TRBJ2-3	TRBV24-1	CATSGPGPNPSTDTQYF	TGTGCCACCAGTGGCCCAGGACCGAACCCTAGCACAGATACGCAGTATTTT
-	13	-	TRBJ1-3	TRBV3-1	CASSLEDRNTIYF	TGTGCCAGCAGCCTGGAGGATCGAAACACCATATATTTT
TRBD2	14	-	TRBJ2-5	TRBV10-3	CAISGAGEGETQYF	TGTGCCATCAGTGGTGCGGGAGAGGGAGAGACCCAGTACTTC
TRBD1	16	few	TRBJ2-1	TRBV11-2	CASSPARQGAKNEQFF	TGTGCCAGCAGCCCCGCCCGTCAGGGGGCGAAGAATGAGCAGTTCTTC
TRBD1	16	-	TRBJ1-1	TRBV7-2	CASSTMTGATNTEAFF	TGTGCCAGCAGCACAATGACAGGGGCTACGAACACTGAAGCTTTCTTT
-	16	-	TRBJ2-3	TRBV7-3	CASSLGWGAATDTQYF	TGTGCCAGCAGCTTAGGGTGGGGAGCGGCCACAGATACGCAGTATTTT
-	11	few	TRBJ2-5	TRBV6-5	CATSGFGTQYF	TGTGCCACTTCAGGGTTCGGGACCCAGTACTTC
-	12	many	TRBJ1-1	TRBV7-9	CASSLRSTEAFF	TGTGCCAGCAGCTTGCGGTCCACTGAAGCTTTCTTT
-	15	many	TRBJ2-4	TRBV6-2/TRBV6-3	CASSPELTRKNIQYF	TGTGCCAGCAGCCCCGAGCTGACAAGGAAAAACATTCAGTACTTC
-	16	-	TRBJ1-2	TRBV7-9	CASSSSIGGRVTGYTF	TGTGCCAGCAGCTCAAGTATCGGGGGGCGAGTTACGGGCTACACCTTC
TRBD2	15	few	TRBJ2-7	TRBV27	CASSLGLAPSYEQYF	TGTGCCAGCAGTTTAGGACTAGCGCCCTCCTACGAGCAGTACTTC